This TCR beta chain was profiled in a study of blood T cell repertoires in COVID-19. Study-level information: Some COVID-19 samples were acute and others convalescent; all came from the United States, Italy and Spain. Sources were T cells, B-cell-depleted T cells, or PBMCs; the material itself was cDNA or gDNA.

Study processing details: Estimated nucleated cell counts came from reference gene primer amplification. The repertoire was sequenced with immunoSEQ multiplex PCR; TCRdb's copy has only in-frame clones and lacks some. The V and J calls and clone size come from that table; D and trimming were worked out from the DNA. The data hold roughly 180,000 clones, with 70% to 80% observed a single time. Trimming cost V 1 base and J 8 bases, with 14 bases left between them. Germline CDR1 is KGHSH and CDR2 is LQKENI. The CDR3 spans 15 residues. The receptor was derived from a woman in her 50s with active or convalescent COVID-19. Sequencing used peripheral blood. V and J are TRBV18 and TRBJ1-4; maybe TRBD1 (5 bases). This chain's CDR3 is CASSPLSGVQEKLFF. Written as DNA, the CDR3 is TGTGCCAGCTCACCACTCTCGGGGGTACAGGAAAAACTGTTTTTT.